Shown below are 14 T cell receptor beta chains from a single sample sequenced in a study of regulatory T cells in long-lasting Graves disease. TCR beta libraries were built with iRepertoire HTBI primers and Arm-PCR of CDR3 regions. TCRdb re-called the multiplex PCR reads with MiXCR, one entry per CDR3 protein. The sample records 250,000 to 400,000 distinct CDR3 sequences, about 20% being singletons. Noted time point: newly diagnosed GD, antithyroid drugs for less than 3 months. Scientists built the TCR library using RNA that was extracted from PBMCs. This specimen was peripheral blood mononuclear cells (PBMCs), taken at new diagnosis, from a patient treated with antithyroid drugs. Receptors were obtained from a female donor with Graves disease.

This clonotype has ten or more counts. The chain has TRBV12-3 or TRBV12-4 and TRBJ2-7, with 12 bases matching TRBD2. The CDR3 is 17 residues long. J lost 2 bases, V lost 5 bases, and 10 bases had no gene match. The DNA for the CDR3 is TGTGCCAGCAGTCCCACGCACGGACTAGCGGGAACCTACGAGCAGTACTTC. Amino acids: CASSPTHGLAGTYEQYF.

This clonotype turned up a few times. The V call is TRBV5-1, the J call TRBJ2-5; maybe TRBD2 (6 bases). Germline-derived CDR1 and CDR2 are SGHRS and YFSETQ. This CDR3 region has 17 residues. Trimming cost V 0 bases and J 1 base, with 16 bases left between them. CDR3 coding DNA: TGCGCCAGCAGCTTGGGTTTACGGGGGTCTCCCCAAGAGACCCAGTACTTC. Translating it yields CASSLGLRGSPQETQYF.

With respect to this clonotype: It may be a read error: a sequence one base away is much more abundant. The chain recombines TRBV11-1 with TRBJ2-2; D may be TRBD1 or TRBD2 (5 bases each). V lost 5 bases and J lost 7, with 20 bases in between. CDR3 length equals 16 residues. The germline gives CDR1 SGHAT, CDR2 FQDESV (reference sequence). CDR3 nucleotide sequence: TGTGCCAGCAGCCTAGGCAGGGAGTCCCGGGGCGGGGAGCTGTTTTTT. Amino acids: CASSLGRESRGGELFF.

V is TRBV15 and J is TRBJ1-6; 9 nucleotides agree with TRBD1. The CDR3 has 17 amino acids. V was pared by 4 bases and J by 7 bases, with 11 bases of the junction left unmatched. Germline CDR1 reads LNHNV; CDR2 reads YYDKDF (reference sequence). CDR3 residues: CATSTSLGTGFNSPLHF. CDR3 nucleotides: TGTGCCACCAGCACCTCCCTGGGGACAGGGTTCAATTCACCCCTCCACTTT.

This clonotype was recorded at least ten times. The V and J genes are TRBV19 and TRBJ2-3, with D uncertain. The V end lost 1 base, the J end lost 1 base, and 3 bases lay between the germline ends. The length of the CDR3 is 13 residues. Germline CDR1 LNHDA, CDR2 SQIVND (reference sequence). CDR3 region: CASSIAGTDTQYF. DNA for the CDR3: TGTGCCAGTAGTATAGCGGGCACAGATACGCAGTATTTT.

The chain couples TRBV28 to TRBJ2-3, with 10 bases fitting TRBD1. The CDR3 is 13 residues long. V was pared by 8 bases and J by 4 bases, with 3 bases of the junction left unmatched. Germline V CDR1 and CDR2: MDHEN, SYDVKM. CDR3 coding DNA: TGTGCCAGCCGGACAGGGGGGTCAGATACGCAGTATTTT. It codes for CASRTGGSDTQYF.

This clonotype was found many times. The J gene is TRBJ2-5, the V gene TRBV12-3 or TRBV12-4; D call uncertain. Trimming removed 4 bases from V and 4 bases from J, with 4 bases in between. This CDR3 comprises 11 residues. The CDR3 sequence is CASSSSETQYF. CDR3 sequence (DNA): TGTGCCAGCAGTTCCTCAGAGACCCAGTACTTC.

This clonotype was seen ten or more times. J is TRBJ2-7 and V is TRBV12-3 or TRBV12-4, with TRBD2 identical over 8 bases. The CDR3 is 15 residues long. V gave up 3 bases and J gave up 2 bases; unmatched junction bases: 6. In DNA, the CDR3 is TGTGCCAGCAGTTTTGGCCCGGGAGGGGCCTACGAGCAGTACTTC. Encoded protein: CASSFGPGGAYEQYF.

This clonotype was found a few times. CDR3 bases: TGTGCCAGCAGGTCTTTTAACTATGGCTACACCTTC. Its protein is CASRSFNYGYTF. The V call is TRBV28, the J call TRBJ1-2; D is unclear. Germline lookup yields CDR1 MDHEN and CDR2 SYDVKM. The CDR3 length is 12 residues. Trimming took 6 bases from V and 1 from J, leaving 6 bases between them.

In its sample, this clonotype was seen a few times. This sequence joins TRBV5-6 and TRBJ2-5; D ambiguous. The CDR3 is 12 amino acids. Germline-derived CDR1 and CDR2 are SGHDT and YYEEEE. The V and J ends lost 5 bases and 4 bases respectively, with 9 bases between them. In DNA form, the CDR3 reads TGTGCCAGCAGTAATGACTTAGAGACCCAGTACTTC. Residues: CASSNDLETQYF.

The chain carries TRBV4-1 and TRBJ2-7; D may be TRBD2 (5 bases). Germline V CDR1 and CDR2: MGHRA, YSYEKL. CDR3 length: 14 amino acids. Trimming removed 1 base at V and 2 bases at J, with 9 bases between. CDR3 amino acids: CASSQADGAYEQYF. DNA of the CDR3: TGCGCCAGCAGCCAAGCCGACGGGGCCTACGAGCAGTACTTC.

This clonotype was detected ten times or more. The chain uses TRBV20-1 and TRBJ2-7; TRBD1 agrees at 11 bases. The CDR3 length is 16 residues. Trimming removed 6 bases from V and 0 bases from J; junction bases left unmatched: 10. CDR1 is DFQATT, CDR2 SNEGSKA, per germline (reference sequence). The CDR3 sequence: CSAPMLGTGGSYEQYF. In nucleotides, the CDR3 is TGCAGTGCCCCAATGCTCGGGACAGGGGGCTCCTACGAGCAGTACTTC.

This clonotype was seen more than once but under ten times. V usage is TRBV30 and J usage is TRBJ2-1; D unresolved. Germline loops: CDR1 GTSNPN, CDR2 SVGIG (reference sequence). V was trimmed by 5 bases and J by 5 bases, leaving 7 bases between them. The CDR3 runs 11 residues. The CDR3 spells CAWGHNNEQFF. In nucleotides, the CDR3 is TGTGCCTGGGGCCACAACAATGAGCAGTTCTTC.

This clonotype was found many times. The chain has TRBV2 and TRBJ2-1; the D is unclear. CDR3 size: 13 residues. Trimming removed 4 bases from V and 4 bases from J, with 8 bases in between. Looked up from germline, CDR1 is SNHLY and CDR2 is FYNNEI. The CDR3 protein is CASSGLGYNEQFF. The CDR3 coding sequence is TGTGCCAGCAGTGGCCTAGGGTACAATGAGCAGTTCTTC.